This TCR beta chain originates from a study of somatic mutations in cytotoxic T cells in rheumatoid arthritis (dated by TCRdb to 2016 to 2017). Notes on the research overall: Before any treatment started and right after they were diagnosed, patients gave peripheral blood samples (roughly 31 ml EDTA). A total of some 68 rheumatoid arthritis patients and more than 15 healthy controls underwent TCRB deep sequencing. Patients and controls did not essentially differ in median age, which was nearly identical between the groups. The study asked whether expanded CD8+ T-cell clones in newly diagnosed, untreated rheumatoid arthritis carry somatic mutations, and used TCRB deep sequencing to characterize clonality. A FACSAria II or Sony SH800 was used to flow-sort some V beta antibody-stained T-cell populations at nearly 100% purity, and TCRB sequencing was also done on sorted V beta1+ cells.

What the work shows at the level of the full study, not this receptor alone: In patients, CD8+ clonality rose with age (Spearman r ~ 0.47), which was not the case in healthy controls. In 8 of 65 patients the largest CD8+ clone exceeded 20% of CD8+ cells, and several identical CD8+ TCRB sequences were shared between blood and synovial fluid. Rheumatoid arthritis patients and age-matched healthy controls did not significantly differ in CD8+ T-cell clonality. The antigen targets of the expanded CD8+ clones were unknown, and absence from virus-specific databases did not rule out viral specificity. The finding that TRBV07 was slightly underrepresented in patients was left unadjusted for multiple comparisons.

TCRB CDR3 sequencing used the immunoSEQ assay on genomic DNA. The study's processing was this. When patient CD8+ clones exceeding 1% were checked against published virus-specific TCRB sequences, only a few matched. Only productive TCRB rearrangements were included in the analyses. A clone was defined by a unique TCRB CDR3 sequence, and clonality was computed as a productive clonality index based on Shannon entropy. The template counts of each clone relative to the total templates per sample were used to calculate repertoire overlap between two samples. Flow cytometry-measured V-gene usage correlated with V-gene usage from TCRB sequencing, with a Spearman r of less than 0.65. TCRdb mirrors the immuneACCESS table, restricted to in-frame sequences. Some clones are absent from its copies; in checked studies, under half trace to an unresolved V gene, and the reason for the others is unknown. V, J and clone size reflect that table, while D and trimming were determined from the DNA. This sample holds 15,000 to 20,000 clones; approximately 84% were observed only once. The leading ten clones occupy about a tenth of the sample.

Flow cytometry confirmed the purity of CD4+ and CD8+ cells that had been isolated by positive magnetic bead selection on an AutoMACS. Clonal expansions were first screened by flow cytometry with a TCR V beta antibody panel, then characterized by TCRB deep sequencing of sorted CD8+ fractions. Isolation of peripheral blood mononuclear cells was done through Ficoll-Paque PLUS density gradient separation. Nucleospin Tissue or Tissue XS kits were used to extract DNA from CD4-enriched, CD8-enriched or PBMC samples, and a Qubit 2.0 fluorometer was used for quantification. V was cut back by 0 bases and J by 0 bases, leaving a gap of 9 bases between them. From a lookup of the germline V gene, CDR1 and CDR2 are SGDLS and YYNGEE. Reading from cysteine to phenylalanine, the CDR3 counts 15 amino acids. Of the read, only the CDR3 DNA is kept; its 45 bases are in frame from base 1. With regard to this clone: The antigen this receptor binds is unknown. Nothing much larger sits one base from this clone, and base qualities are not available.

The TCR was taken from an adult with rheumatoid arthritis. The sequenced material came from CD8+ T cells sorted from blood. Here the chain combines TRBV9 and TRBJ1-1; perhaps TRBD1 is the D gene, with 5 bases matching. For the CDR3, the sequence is CASSVAGGLNTEAFF. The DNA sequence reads TGTGCCAGCAGCGTAGCCGGGGGGTTGAACACTGAAGCTTTCTTT.